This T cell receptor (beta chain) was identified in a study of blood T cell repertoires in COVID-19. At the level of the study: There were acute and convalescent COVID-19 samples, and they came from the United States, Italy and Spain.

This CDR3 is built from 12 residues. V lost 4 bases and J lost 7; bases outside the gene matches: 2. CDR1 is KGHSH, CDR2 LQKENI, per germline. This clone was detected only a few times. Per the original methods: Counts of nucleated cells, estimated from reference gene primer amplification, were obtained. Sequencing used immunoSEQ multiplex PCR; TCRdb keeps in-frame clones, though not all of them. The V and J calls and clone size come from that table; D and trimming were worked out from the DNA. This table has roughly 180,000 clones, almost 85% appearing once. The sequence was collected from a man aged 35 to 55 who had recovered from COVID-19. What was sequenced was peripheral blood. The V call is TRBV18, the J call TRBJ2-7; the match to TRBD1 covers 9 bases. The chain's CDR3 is CASSRDREEQYF. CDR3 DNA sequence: TGTGCCAGCTCACGGGACAGGGAAGAGCAGTACTTC.